This T cell receptor beta chain was documented in a study of identical twins. In regard to this clonotype: Its target is not known.

Germline CDR1 reads DFQATT; CDR2 reads SNEGSKA (reference sequence). This CDR3 contains 16 residues. The V segment lost 5 bases and the J segment 5 bases; nucleotides outside the gene matches: 14. TCRdb reprocessed the 5' RACE reads with MiXCR, giving one entry per CDR3 protein. In the table there are about 1.7 million distinct CDR3 sequences, around a third of which are singletons. Study results and caveats: Partly confounded zero-insertion analyses could result from invariant MAIT and iNKT cells. Weaker excess sharing between twins was seen in beta out-of-frame sequences.

This TCR was recovered from a newborn girl in good health. The genes are TRBV20-1 and TRBJ2-5; 10 nucleotides line up with TRBD2. The sample was cord blood. The DNA of the CDR3 is TGCAGTGCTGGCATGCCAGCGGGAGGGCCGCGGGAGACCCAGTACTTC. Its protein is CSAGMPAGGPRETQYF.